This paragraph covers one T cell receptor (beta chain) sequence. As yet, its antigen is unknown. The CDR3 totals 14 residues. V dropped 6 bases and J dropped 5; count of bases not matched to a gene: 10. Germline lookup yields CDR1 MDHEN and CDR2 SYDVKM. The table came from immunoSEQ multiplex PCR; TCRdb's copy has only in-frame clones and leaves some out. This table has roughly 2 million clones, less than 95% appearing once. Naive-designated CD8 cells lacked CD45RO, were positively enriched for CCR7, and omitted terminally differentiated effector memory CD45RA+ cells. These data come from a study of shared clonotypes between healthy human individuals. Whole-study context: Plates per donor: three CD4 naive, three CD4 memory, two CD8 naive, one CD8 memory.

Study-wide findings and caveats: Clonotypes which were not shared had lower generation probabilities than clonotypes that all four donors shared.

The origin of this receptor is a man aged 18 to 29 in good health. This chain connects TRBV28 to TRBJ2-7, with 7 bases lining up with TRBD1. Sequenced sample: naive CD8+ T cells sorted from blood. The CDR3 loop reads CASSFISQGDEQYF. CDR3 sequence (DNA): TGTGCCAGCAGCTTCATCAGCCAGGGGGACGAGCAGTACTTC.